The TCR beta chain under discussion was sequenced for a study of cytomegalovirus exposure and HLA in healthy donors. To note about this clone: Its antigen is undetermined.

With 60 Vbeta and 13 Jbeta primers, the PCR was carried out. Sequenced by immunoSEQ multiplex PCR; TCRdb stores in-frame clones only, minus some. The table has some 96,000 clones, around 76% seen once; the top ten hold 15% to 20%. This CDR3 is 15 amino acids long. Germline CDR1 and CDR2: WSHSY and SAAADI. V was pared by 5 bases and J by 3 bases, with 11 bases between. General study results and limits: One variant, a missense change in DCLRE1C, was linked in a later analysis to TCR beta V- and J-gene trimming.

What was sequenced was PBMCs. This receptor was identified in a woman aged 60 to 75 in good health and CMV-seropositive. The rearrangement links TRBV10-2 to TRBJ2-6; D not resolved. In DNA form, the CDR3 reads TGCGCCAGCAGTCCTCTCGGGTTTGGGGCCAACGTCCTGACTTTC. Its protein product is CASSPLGFGANVLTF.